This T cell receptor (beta chain) is from a study of blood T cell repertoires in COVID-19. At the level of the study: Italy, Spain and the United States were the sources of the convalescent and acute COVID-19 samples. The cDNA or gDNA used as material had been derived from T cells, B-cell-depleted T cells, or PBMCs.

As originally analysed: Reference gene primer amplification in the assay estimated nucleated cell counts. Profiling relied on immunoSEQ multiplex PCR, and the TCRdb table lists in-frame clones only, not all of them. That table gives V, J and clone size, and the DNA gave D and trimming. The table has 80,000 to 95,000 clones, about four fifths seen once; the top ten hold roughly a tenth. Germline V lookup: CDR1 ENHRY, CDR2 SYGVKD. This CDR3 is 15 amino acids long. V lost 6 bases and J 5 bases, leaving 14 bases between the germline ends. The rearrangement joins TRBV10-3 to TRBJ1-6, with D possibly TRBD1 on 6 matching bases. This sequence was found in a woman older than 75 with acute or convalescent COVID-19. Sequenced input: peripheral blood. CDR3 sequence (DNA): TGTGCCATCAGAGCCGGGACACCTAATAATTCACCCCTCCACTTT. Protein: CAIRAGTPNNSPLHF.